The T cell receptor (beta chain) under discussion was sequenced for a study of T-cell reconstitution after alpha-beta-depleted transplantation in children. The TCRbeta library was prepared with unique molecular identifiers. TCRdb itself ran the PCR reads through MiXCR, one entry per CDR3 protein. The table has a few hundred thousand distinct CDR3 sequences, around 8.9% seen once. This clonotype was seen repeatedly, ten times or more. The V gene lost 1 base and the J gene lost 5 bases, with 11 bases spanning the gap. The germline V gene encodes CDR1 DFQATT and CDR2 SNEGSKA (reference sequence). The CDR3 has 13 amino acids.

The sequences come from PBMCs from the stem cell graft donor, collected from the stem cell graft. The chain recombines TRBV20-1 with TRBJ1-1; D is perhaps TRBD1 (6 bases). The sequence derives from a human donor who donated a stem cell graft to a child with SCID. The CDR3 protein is CSARGGAETEAFF. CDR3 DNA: TGCAGTGCTAGAGGGGGGGCCGAGACTGAAGCTTTCTTT.